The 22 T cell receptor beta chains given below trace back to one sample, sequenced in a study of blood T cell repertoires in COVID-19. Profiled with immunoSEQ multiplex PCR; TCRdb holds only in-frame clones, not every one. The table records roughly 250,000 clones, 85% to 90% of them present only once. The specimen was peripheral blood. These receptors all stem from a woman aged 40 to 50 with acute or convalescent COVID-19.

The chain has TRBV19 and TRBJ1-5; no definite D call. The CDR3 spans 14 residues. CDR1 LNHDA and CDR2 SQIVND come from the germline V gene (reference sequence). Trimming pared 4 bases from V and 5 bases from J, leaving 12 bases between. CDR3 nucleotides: TGTGCCAGTAGTAGACCAGGAGGGCATCAGCCCCAGCATTTT. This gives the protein CASSRPGGHQPQHF.

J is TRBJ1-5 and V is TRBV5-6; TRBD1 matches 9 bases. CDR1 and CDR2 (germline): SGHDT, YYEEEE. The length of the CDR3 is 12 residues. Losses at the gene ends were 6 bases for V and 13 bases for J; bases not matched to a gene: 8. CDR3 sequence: CASTTGQGPQHF. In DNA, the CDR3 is TGTGCCAGCACCACCGGACAGGGGCCACAGCATTTT. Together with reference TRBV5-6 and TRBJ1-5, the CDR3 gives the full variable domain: DAGVTQSPTHLIKTRGQQVTLRCSPKSGHDTVSWYQQALGQGPQFIFQYYEEEERQRGNFPDRFSGHQFPNYSSELNVNALLLGDSALYLCASTTGQGPQHFGDGTRLSIL.

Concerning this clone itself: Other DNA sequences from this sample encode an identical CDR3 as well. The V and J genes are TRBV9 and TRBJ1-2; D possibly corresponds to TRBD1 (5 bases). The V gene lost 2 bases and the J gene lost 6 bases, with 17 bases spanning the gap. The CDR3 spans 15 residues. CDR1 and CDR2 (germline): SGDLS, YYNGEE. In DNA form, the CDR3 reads TGTGCCAGCAGCGTCGTGGGAAGGGGCAGTAATGGCTACACCTTC. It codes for CASSVVGRGSNGYTF.

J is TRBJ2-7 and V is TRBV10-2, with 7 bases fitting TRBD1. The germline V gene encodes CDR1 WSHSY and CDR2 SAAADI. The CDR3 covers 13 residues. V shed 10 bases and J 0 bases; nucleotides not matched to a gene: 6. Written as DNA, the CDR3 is TGCGCCACCCAAGGGGGCAACTCCTACGAGCAGTACGTC. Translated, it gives CATQGGNSYEQYV.

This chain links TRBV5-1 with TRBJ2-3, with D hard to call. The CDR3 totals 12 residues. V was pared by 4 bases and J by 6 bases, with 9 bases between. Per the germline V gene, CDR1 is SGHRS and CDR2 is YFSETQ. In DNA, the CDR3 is TGCGCCAGCAGCCTCACATTGGATACGCAGTATTTT. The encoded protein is CASSLTLDTQYF. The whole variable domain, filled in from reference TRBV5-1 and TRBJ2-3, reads KAGVTQTPRYLIKTRGQQVTLSCSPISGHRSVSWYQQTPGQGLQFLFEYFSETQRNKGNFPGRFSGRQFSNSRSEMNVSTLELGDSALYLCASSLTLDTQYFGPGTRLTVL.

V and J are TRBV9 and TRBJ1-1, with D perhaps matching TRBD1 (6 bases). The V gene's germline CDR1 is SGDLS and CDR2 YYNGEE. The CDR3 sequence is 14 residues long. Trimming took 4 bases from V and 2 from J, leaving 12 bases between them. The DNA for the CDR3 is TGTGCCAGCAGCTCCGGGACACTAAACACTGAAGCTTTCTTT. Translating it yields CASSSGTLNTEAFF. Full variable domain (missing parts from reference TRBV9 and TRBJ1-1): DSGVTQTPKHLITATGQRVTLRCSPRSGDLSVYWYQQSLDQGLQFLIQYYNGEERAKGNILERFSAQQFPDLHSELNLSSLELGDSALYFCASSSGTLNTEAFFGQGTRLTVV.

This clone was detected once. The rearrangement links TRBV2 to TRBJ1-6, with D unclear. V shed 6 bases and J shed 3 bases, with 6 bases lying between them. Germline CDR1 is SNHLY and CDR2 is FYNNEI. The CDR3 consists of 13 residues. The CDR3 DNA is TGTGCCAGCAGGCAGGACTATAATTCACCCCTCCACTTT. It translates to CASRQDYNSPLHF.

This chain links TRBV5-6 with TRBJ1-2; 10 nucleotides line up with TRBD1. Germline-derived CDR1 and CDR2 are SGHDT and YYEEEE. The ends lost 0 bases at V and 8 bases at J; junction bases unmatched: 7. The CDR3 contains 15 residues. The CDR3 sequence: CASSLVGQGFTGYTF. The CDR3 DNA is TGTGCCAGCAGCTTGGTGGGACAGGGGTTTACAGGCTACACCTTC.

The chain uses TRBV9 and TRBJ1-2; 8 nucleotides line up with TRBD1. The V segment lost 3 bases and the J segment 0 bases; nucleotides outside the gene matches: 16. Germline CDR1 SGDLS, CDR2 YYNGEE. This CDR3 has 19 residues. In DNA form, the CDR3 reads TGTGCCAGCAGCGGTTTCGGGACAGGAGCCGAGGAAGCTAACTATGGCTACACCTTC. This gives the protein CASSGFGTGAEEANYGYTF.

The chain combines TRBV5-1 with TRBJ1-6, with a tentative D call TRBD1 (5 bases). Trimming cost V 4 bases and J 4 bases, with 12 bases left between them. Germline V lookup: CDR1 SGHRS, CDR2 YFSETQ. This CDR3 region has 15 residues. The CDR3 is CASSNGASYNSPLHF. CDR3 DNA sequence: TGCGCCAGCAGCAATGGGGCCTCATATAATTCACCCCTCCACTTT. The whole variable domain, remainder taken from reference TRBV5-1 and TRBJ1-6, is KAGVTQTPRYLIKTRGQQVTLSCSPISGHRSVSWYQQTPGQGLQFLFEYFSETQRNKGNFPGRFSGRQFSNSRSEMNVSTLELGDSALYLCASSNGASYNSPLHFGNGTRLTVT.

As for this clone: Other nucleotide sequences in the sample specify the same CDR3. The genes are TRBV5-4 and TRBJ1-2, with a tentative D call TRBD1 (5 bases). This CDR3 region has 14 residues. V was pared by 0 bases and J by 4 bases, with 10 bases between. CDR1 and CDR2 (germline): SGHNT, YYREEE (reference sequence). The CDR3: CASSLGQGGYGYTF. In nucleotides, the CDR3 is TGTGCCAGCAGCTTGGGGCAGGGCGGCTATGGCTACACCTTC.

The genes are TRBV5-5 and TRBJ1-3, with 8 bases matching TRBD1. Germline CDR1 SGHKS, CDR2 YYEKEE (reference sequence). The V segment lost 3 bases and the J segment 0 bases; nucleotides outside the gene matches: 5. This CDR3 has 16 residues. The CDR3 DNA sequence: TGTGCCAGCAGCTCGGGACAGGCCTTCTCTGGAAACACCATATATTTT. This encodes CASSSGQAFSGNTIYF.

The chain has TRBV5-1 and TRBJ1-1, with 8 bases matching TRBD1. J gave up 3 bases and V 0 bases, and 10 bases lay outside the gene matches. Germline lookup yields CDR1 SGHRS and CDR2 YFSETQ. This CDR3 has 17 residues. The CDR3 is CASSLAWTGRLYTEAFF. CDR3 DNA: TGCGCCAGCAGCTTGGCGTGGACAGGGAGGTTGTACACTGAAGCTTTCTTT.

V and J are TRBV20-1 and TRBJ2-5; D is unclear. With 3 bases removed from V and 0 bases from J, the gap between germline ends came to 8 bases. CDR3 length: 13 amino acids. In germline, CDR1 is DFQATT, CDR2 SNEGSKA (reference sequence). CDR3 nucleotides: TGCAGTGCTAGTCTCAGGAACCAAGAGACCCAGTACTTC. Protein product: CSASLRNQETQYF.

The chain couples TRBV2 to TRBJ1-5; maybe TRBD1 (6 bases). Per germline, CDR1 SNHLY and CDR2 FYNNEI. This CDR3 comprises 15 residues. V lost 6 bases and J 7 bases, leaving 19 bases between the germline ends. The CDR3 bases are TGTGCCAGCAGAAGATCACAGGGCACGGGACAGCCCCAGCATTTT. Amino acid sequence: CASRRSQGTGQPQHF.

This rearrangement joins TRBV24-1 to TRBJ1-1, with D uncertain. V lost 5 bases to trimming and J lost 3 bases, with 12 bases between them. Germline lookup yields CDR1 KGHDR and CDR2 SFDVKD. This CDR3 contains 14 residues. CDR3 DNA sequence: TGTGCCACCAGTGGGGCTCGTACGGACACTGAAGCTTTCTTT. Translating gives CATSGARTDTEAFF.

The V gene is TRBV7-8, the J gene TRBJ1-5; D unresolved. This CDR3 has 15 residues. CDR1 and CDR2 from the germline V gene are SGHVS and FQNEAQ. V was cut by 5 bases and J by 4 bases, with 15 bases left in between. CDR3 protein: CASSDLPGKNQPQHF. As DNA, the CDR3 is TGTGCCAGCAGCGATTTACCGGGGAAAAATCAGCCCCAGCATTTT.

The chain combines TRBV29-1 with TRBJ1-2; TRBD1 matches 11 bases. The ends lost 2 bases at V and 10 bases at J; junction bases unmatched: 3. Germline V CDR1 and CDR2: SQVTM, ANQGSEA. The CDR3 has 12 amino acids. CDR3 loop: CSVERTGGDYTF. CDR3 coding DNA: TGCAGCGTTGAAAGGACAGGGGGCGACTACACCTTC.

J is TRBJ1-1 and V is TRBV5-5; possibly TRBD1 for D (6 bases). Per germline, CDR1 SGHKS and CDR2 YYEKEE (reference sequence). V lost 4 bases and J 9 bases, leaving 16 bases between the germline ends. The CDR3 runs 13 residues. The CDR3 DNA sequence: TGTGCCAGCAGCACCCTGGACAGCTCTCAAGCTTTCTTT. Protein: CASSTLDSSQAFF.

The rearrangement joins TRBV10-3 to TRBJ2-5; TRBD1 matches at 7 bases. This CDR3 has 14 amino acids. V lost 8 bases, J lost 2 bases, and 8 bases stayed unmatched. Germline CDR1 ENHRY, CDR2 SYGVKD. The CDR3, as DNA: TGTGCCATCCGAAGAGGGACAGATCAAGAGACCCAGTACTTC. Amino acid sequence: CAIRRGTDQETQYF.

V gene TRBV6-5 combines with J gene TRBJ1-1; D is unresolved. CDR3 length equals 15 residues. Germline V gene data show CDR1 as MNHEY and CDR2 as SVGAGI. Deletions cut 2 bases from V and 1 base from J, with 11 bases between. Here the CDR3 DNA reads TGTGCCAGCAGTTACAGGGAGTACCCGAACACTGAAGCTTTCTTT. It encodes CASSYREYPNTEAFF.

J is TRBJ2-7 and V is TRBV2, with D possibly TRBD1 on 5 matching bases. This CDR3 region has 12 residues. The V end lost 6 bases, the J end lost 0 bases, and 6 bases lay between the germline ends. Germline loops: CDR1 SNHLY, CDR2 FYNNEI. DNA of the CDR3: TGTGCCAGCAGAGGGGACTCCTACGAGCAGTACGTC. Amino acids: CASRGDSYEQYV.